This T cell receptor beta chain comes out of a study of OX40 agonist ivuxolimab in advanced cancers. Study as a whole: Hepatocellular carcinoma, melanoma, renal cell or head and neck cancer occurred in dose-escalation patients. Broader study findings: A proportion of nonresponders additionally exhibited low normalized T-cell clonal expansion. On average, CD8+ T cells showed a greater number of expanded clones than CD4+. At 0.1 to 3.0 mg/kg, clonal expansion of CD4+ and CD8+ blood T cells had occurred by week 6.

Worth noting for this clone: What it binds is not known.

The CDR3 contains 15 residues. CDR1 and CDR2 (germline): SEHNR, FQNEAQ (reference sequence). Trimming stripped 7 bases from V and 4 bases from J, with 18 bases between. Here immunoSEQ multiplex PCR was the method, and the copy in TCRdb shows in-frame clones only, minus some. The profile shows approximately 77,000 clones, approximately 80% of them singletons. This chain uses TRBV7-9 with TRBJ2-3, with a possible D match to TRBD2 (5 bases). The clonotype comes from an adult with an advanced solid tumor such as melanoma, head and neck, liver or kidney cancer. Specimen: CD4+ or CD8+ T cells sorted from blood, collected in a trial of the OX40 agonist ivuxolimab. CDR3 nucleotides: TGTGCCAGCACTAAACTACGGGGTACGCCAGATACGCAGTATTTT. It translates to CASTKLRGTPDTQYF.